Presented here are 7 T cell receptor beta chains from one specimen sequenced in a study. TCRdb recomputed calls from the RT-PCR reads with MiXCR, one row per CDR3 protein. The table shows approximately 6,000 distinct CDR3 sequences, with approximately 93% occurring only once. Sequenced input: memory CD4+ T cells from blood. The receptors here all came from a female donor in good health, serving as a healthy control.

In regard to this clonotype: The library was built for alpha chains, so this beta chain is an off-target read and its size means little. The rearrangement links TRBV2 to TRBJ2-7; D is undetermined. Between the trimmed V and J ends, which lost 5 bases and 1 base, there was a span of 9 bases. The CDR3 covers 13 residues. The germline V gene has CDR1 SNHLY and CDR2 FYNNEI. The CDR3 reads CASSTSRSYEQYF. CDR3 nucleotide sequence: TGTGCCAGCAGTACATCCCGATCCTACGAGCAGTACTTC. The variable domain in full, with the rest retrieved from reference TRBV2 and TRBJ2-7, is EPEVTQTPSHQVTQMGQEVILRCVPISNHLYFYWYRQILGQKVEFLVSFYNNEISEKSEIFDDQFSVERPDGSNFTLKIRSTKLEDSAMYFCASSTSRSYEQYFGPGTRLTVT.

A single count supports this clonotype. This beta chain appears as a stray read in a library generated for alpha chains; its size is not informative. The chain uses TRBV28 and TRBJ2-7; either TRBD1 or TRBD2 may fit D (5 bases each). From germline, CDR1 is MDHEN and CDR2 SYDVKM. This CDR3 region has 15 residues. V was clipped by 7 bases and J by 0 bases, with 16 bases between them. CDR3 in amino acids: CASIEGTGTSYEQYF. CDR3 in DNA: TGTGCCAGCATAGAGGGGACGGGTACCTCCTACGAGCAGTACTTC.

Points on this clonotype: The library was prepared for alpha chains; this beta chain is a stray read, so its frequency means little. V usage is TRBV15 and J usage is TRBJ2-3, with D unclear. Germline V gives CDR1 LNHNV, CDR2 YYDKDF (reference sequence). This CDR3 is 13 amino acids long. The V end lost 3 bases, the J end lost 10 bases, and 14 bases lay between the germline ends. The DNA for the CDR3 is TGTGCCACCAGCAGCCTAAACGTAGGAGCGCAGTATTTT. Its translation: CATSSLNVGAQYF.

The table lists this clonotype with a count of one. Found in a library prepared for alpha chains, this beta chain is an off-target read, and its abundance has little meaning. The rearrangement joins TRBV7-2 to TRBJ2-3; 8 bases fit TRBD2. This CDR3 has 14 amino acids. CDR1 SGHTA and CDR2 FQGNSA come from the germline V gene. Trimming removed 4 bases from V and 10 bases from J; junction bases left unmatched: 10. The CDR3 sequence: CASSSQRTSSAQYF. CDR3 in DNA: TGTGCCAGCAGCTCCCAGCGGACTAGCTCTGCGCAGTATTTT. The entire variable domain, with the rest obtained from reference TRBV7-2 and TRBJ2-3, is as follows: GAGVSQSPSNKVTEKGKDVELRCDPISGHTALYWYRQSLGQGLEFLIYFQGNSAPDKSGLPSDRFSAERTGGSVSTLTIQRTQQEDSAVYLCASSSQRTSSAQYFGPGTRLTVL.

For this clonotype: For a library built for alpha chains, this beta chain is a stray read; little rests on its size. The rearrangement uses TRBV28 and TRBJ2-7, with 9 bases identical to TRBD1. From germline, CDR1 is MDHEN and CDR2 SYDVKM. With 7 bases clipped from V and 5 bases from J, the junction kept 9 bases outside the gene matches. CDR3 length: 14 amino acids. The CDR3, as DNA: TGTGCCAGCACCCCGGGGACAGGGTACGACGAGCAGTACTTC. Amino acids: CASTPGTGYDEQYF. Full variable domain (missing parts from reference TRBV28 and TRBJ2-7): DVKVTQSSRYLVKRTGEKVFLECVQDMDHENMFWYRQDPGLGLRLIYFSYDVKMKEKGDIPEGYSVSREKKERFSLILESASTNQTSMYLCASTPGTGYDEQYFGPGTRLTVT.

For this clonotype: This beta chain is an off-target read within a library intended for alpha chains, so its frequency means little. The genes are TRBV25-1 and TRBJ1-5; D ambiguous. Trimming stripped 2 bases from V and 3 bases from J, with 8 bases between. This CDR3 contains 14 residues. CDR1 is MGHDK and CDR2 is SYGVNS in the germline V gene. This CDR3 is CASSEGRLNQPQHF. Here the CDR3 DNA reads TGTGCCAGCAGTGAAGGCCGGCTCAATCAGCCCCAGCATTTT. Variable domain in full (rest from reference TRBV25-1 and TRBJ1-5): EADIYQTPRYLVIGTGKKITLECSQTMGHDKMYWYQQDPGMELHLIHYSYGVNSTEKGDLSSESTVSRIRTEHFPLTLESARPSHTSQYLCASSEGRLNQPQHFGDGTRLSIL.

Comments on this clonotype: A library made for alpha chains picked up this beta chain off target, so its size means little. J is TRBJ2-1 and V is TRBV15; D possibly matches TRBD1 or TRBD2 (5 bases each). This CDR3 has 16 amino acids. In germline, CDR1 is LNHNV, CDR2 YYDKDF (reference sequence). With 1 base removed from V and 7 bases from J, the gap between germline ends came to 17 bases. The CDR3 nucleotides are TGTGCCACCAGCAGAGCCACTACCCGGGGCCTAAATGAGCAGTTCTTC. Its protein product is CATSRATTRGLNEQFF.